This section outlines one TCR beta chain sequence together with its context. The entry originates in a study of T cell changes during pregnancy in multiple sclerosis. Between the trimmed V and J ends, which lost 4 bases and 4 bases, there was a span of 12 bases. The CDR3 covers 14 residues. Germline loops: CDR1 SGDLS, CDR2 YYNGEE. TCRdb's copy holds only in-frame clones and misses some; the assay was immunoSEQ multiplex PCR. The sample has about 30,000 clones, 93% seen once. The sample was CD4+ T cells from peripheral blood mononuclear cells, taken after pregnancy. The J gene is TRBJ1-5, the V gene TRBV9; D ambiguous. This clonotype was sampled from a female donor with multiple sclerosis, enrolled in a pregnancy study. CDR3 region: CASSLTGGNQPQHF. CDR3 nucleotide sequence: TGTGCCAGCAGCCTCACGGGAGGGAATCAGCCCCAGCATTTT.